The text below deals with one T cell receptor (beta chain). The method was immunoSEQ multiplex PCR; TCRdb's version includes in-frame clones alone and lacks a portion of them. The table includes 110,000 or so clones, around 90% detected once. The sample is drawn from a study of identifying expanded T cells in peripheral blood. The germline gives CDR1 MDHEN, CDR2 SYDVKM. The CDR3 loop spans 14 amino acids. Trimming shortened V by 2 bases and J by 3 bases, and 10 bases separated the two germline ends. The gene calls are TRBV28 and TRBJ1-2, with D unclear. What was sequenced was blood. This clonotype originated in a person aged 18 to 70 in good health. CDR3 loop: CASSLARLDYGYTF. The CDR3 nucleotides read TGTGCCAGCAGTTTAGCCAGGTTAGACTATGGCTACACCTTC.